This T cell receptor beta chain was profiled in a study of blood T cell repertoires in COVID-19. Study-level background: Acute and convalescent COVID-19 samples came from the United States, Italy and Spain.

Using immunoSEQ multiplex PCR, the repertoire was profiled, and TCRdb retains in-frame clones only, with some absent. Of 50,000 to 85,000 clones in the sample, around 90% are singletons; the top ten hold around 7%. The CDR3 is 16 residues long. Trimming took off 2 bases at V and 2 bases at J, with 15 bases between the two ends. Germline V gives CDR1 MNHEY, CDR2 SVGEGT. Sequencing used peripheral blood. The rearrangement links TRBV6-2 or TRBV6-3 to TRBJ2-5; a possible D gene is TRBD1 (7 bases). The TCR comes from a human donor in a cohort sampled during active COVID-19. CDR3: CASSYGGRGVQETQYF. CDR3 nucleotides: TGTGCCAGCAGTTACGGCGGCAGGGGGGTACAAGAGACCCAGTACTTC.